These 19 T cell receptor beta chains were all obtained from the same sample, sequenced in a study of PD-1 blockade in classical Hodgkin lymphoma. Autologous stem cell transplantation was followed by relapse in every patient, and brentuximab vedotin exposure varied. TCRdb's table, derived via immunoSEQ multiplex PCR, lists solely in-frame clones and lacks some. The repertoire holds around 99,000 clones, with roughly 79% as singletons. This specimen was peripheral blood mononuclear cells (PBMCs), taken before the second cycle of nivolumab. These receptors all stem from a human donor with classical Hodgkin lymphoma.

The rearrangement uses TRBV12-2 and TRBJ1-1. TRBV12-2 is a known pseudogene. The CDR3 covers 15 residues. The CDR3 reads CASRLARGADTEAFF. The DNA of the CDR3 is TGTGCAAGTCGCTTAGCCCGCGGGGCGGACACTGAAGCTTTCTTT.

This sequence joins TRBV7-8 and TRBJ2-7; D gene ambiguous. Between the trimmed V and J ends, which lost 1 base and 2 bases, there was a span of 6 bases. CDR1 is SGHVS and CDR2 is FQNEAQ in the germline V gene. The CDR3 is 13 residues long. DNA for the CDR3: TGTGCCAGCAGCTTAGGTAGAGCCTACGAGCAGTACTTC. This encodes CASSLGRAYEQYF.

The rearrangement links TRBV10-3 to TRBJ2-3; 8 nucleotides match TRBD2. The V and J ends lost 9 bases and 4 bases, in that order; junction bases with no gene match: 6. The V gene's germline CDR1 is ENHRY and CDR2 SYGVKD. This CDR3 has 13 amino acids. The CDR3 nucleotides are TGTGCCATTGAAGCGGGAGTCTCAGATACGCAGTATTTT. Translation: CAIEAGVSDTQYF.

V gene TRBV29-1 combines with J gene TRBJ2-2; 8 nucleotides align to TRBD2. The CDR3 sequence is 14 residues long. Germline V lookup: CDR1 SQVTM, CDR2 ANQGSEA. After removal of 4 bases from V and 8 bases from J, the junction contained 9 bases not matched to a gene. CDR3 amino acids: CSVGSGRAGGELFF. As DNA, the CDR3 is TGCAGCGTTGGTTCCGGGAGGGCCGGGGGGGAGCTGTTTTTT.

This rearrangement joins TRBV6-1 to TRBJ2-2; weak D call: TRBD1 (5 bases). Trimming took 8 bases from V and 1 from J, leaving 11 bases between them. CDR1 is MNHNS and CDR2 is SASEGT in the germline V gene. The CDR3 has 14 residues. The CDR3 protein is CASRQMVNTGELFF. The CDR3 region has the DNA TGTGCCAGCCGACAGATGGTGAACACCGGGGAGCTGTTTTTT.

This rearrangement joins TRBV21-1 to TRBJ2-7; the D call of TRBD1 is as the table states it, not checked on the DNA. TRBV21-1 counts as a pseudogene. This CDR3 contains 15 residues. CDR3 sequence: CASSNGTGGSREQYF. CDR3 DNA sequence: TGTGCCAGCAGCAACGGGACAGGGGGCTCGAGGGAGCAGTACTTC.

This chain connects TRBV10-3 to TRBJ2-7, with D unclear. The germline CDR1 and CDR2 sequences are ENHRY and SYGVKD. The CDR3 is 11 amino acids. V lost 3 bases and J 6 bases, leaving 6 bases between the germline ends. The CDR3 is CAISDQVEQYF. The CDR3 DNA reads TGTGCCATCAGTGATCAGGTCGAGCAGTACTTC.

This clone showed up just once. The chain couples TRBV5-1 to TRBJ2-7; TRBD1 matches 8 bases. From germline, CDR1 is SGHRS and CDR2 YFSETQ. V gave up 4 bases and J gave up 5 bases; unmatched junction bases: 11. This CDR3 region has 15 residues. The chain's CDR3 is CASSKASGGVDEQYF. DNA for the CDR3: TGCGCCAGCAGCAAAGCTTCAGGGGGCGTCGACGAGCAGTACTTC.

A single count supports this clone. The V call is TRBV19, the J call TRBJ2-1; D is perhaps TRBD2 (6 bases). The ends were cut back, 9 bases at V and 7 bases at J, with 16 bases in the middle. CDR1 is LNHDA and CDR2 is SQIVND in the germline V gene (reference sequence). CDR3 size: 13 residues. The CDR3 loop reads CASGSWASNEQFF. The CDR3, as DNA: TGTGCCAGCGGGAGCTGGGCATCAAATGAGCAGTTCTTC.

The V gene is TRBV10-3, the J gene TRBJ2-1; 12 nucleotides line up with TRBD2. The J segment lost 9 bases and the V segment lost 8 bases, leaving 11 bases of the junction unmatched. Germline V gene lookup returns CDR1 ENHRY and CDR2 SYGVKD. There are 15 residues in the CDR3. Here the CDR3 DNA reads TGTGCCATCCGTGGGCCTAGCGGGAGGGCCGGTGAGCAGTTCTTC. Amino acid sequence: CAIRGPSGRAGEQFF.

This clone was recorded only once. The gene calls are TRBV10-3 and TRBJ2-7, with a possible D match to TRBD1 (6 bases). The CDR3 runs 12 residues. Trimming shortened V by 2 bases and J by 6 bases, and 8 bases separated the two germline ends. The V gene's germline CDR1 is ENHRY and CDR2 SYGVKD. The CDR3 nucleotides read TGTGCCATCAGTGAGATAGGGGGCGAGCAGTACTTC. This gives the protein CAISEIGGEQYF.

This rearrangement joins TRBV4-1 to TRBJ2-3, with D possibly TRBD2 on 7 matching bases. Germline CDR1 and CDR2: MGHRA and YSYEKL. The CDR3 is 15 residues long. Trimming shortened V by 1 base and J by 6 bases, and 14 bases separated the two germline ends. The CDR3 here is CASSQGGGAPDTQYF. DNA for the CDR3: TGCGCCAGCAGCCAAGGAGGGGGGGCCCCGGATACGCAGTATTTT.

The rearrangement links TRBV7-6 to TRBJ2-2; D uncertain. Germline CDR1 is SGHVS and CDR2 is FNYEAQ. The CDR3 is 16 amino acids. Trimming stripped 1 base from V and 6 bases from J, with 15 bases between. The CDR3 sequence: CASSLGPQDLAGELFF. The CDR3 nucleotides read TGTGCCAGCAGCTTAGGCCCCCAAGATCTGGCCGGGGAGCTGTTTTTT.

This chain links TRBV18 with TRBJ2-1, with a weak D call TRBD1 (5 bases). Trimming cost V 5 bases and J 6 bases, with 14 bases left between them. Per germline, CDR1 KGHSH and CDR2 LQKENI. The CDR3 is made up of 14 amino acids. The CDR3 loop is CASSSTTDSNEQFF. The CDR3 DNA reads TGTGCCAGCTCATCAACGACCGACAGCAATGAGCAGTTCTTC.

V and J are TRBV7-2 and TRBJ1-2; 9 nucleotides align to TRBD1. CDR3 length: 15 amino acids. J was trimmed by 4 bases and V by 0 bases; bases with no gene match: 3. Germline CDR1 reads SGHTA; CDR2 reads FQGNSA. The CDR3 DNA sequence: TGTGCCAGCAGCTTAGCACAGGGGGCCCTCTATGGCTACACCTTC. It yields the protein CASSLAQGALYGYTF.

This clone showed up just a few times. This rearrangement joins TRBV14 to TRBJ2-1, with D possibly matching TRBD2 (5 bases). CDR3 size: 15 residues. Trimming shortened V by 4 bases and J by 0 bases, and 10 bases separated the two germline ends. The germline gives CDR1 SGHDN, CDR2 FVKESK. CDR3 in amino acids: CASSRPGGSYNEQFF. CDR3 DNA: TGTGCCAGCAGCCGGCCCGGAGGCTCCTACAATGAGCAGTTCTTC. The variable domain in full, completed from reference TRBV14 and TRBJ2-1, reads EAGVTQFPSHSVIEKGQTVTLRCDPISGHDNLYWYRRVMGKEIKFLLHFVKESKQDESGMPNNRFLAERTGGTYSTLKVQPAELEDSGVYFCASSRPGGSYNEQFFGPGTRLTVL.

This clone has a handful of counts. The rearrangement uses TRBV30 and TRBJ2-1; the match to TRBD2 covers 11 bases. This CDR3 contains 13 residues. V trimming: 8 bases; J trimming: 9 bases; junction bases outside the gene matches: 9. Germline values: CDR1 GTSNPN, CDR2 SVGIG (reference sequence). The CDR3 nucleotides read TGTGCCCACGCCACTAGCGGGAGCGTTGAGCAGTTCTTC. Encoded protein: CAHATSGSVEQFF.

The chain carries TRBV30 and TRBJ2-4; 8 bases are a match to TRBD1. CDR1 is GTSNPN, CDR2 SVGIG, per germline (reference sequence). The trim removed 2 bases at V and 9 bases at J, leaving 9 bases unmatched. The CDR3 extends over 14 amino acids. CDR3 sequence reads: CAWSPIGQGTIQYF. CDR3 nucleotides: TGTGCCTGGAGTCCCATTGGACAGGGCACCATTCAGTACTTC.

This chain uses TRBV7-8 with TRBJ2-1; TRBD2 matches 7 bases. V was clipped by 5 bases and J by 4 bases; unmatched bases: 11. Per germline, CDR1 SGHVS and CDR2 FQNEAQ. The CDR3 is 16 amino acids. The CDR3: CASSLSSLAAYNEQFF. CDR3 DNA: TGTGCCAGCAGCCTCTCGAGCCTAGCGGCATACAATGAGCAGTTCTTC.